Each of the 2 T cell receptor beta chains below was sequenced from the same sample in a study of blood T cells in healthy people across ages. It was with a sample-barcoded 5' primer and a J-beta primer mix that a second PCR of roughly 7 to 11 cycles was run. TCRdb re-analysed the 5' RACE reads in MiXCR, keeping a single row per CDR3 protein. The sample has about 1.6 million distinct CDR3 sequences, 30% to 40% seen once. Sequencing was performed on blood. The origin of the receptors is a woman aged 30 to 39 in good health.

The rearrangement uses TRBV7-9 and TRBJ1-2; no definite D call. V was trimmed by 1 base and J by 8 bases, leaving 14 bases between them. In germline, CDR1 is SEHNR, CDR2 FQNEAQ (reference sequence). CDR3 size: 14 residues. The DNA for the CDR3 is TGTGCCAGCAGCTTAGGTCAACCGGTAGACGGCTACACCTTC. Translating it yields CASSLGQPVDGYTF.

V gene TRBV3-1 combines with J gene TRBJ2-3; tentative D call: TRBD2 (5 bases). The germline CDR1 and CDR2 sequences are LGHDT and YNNKEL (reference sequence). This CDR3 is 13 amino acids long. V lost 0 bases, J lost 8 bases, and 9 bases lay in between. The CDR3 DNA reads TGTGCCAGCAGCCAAGAACCGGCGGGTACGCAGTATTTT. This translates into CASSQEPAGTQYF.